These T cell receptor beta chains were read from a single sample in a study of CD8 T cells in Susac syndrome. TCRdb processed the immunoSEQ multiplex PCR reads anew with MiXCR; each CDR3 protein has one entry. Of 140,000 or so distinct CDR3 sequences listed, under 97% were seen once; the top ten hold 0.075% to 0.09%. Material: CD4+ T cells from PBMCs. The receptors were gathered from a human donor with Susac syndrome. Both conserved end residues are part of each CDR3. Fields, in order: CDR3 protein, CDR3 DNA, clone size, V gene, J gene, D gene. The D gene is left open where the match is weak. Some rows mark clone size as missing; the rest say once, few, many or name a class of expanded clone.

CASIRGGTGELFF,TGTGCCAGCATCCGGGGGGGCACCGGGGAGCTGTTTTTT,NA,TRBV5-6,TRBJ2-2,TRBD2
CASSLVAGAETQYF,TGTGCCAGCAGCTTAGTTGCGGGGGCGGAGACCCAGTACTTC,NA,TRBV7-9,TRBJ2-5,NA
CASTLLQGSYEQYF,TGTGCCAGCACCTTACTTCAGGGTTCCTACGAGCAGTACTTC,NA,TRBV11-2,TRBJ2-7,NA
CASSPAGEQFF,TGTGCCAGCAGCCCTGCAGGAGAGCAGTTCTTC,NA,TRBV2,TRBJ2-1,NA
CSARSQAGVLNEQFF,TGCAGTGCTAGGAGCCAAGCGGGAGTTCTGAATGAGCAGTTCTTC,once,TRBV20-1,TRBJ2-1,TRBD2
CASSQQALYEQYF,TGCGCCAGCAGTCAACAGGCCCTCTACGAGCAGTACTTC,NA,TRBV23-1,TRBJ2-7,NA
CASWDTSYEQYF,TGTGCCAGTTGGGACACCTCCTACGAGCAGTACTTC,NA,TRBV28,TRBJ2-7,NA
CASSLALEASQHF,TGTGCCAGCAGCTTAGCGCTGGAGGCGAGCCAGCATTTT,NA,TRBV7-8,TRBJ1-5,NA
CSAGGLAGANEQFF,TGCAGCGCCGGAGGCCTAGCGGGTGCCAATGAGCAGTTCTTC,once,TRBV29-1,TRBJ2-1,TRBD2
CASSRRLAASTDTQYF,TGTGCCAGCAGCCGCAGACTAGCGGCCAGCACAGATACGCAGTATTTT,NA,TRBV7-9,TRBJ2-3,TRBD2